This T cell receptor beta chain was observed in a study of T-cell reconstitution after alpha-beta-depleted transplantation in children. The TCRbeta library incorporated unique molecular identifiers. MiXCR was run by TCRdb on the PCR reads, yielding one entry per CDR3 protein. The sample lists over 150,000 distinct CDR3 sequences, 8.5% to 14% occurring once. Findings of the study overall: The high TCRbeta diversity at day 60 in some patients came from surviving recipient T cells and thymic progenitors. The main origin of T-cell counts and diversity one year after transplant was newly produced T cells. About two months after transplant, alpha-beta T cells reportedly came from several hundred expanded graft clones.

This clonotype was counted ten times or more. Its antigen is unknown. V was cut by 5 bases and J by 5 bases, with 13 bases left in between. The CDR3 is made up of 14 amino acids. This sequence originates from a boy between 2 and 10 years old with acute myeloid leukemia, due to receive a stem cell transplant. The rearrangement links TRBV12-3 or TRBV12-4 to TRBJ2-1; weak D call: TRBD2 (5 bases). This sample comprised PBMCs, obtained before TCRalphabeta/CD19-depleted stem cell transplant. The CDR3 is CASSPIDGNNEQFF. The CDR3 nucleotides read TGTGCCAGCAGTCCCATTGACGGGAACAATGAGCAGTTCTTC.